This TCR beta chain was sequenced for a study of CD8+ T cells in alopecia areata. Study-level information: Twice a day, 5 to 10 mg of oral tofacitinib was administered to treated patients. Patients remained on tofacitinib for 6 to 18 months and then went 6 months without it. Study conclusions and caveats: As there was one nonresponder, how baseline CD8+ expansion relates to response remains uncertain. Many expanded lesional clones persisted in scalp and blood during tofacitinib.

As regards this clone: Its target is not known.

Treatment of the sample: oral pan-JAK inhibitor, 5-10 mg twice daily. RNA was isolated and reverse transcribed to cDNA, the sequencing template. TCRdb keeps only in-frame clones here, not all; method: immunoSEQ multiplex PCR. Here the sample spans 150,000 to 200,000 clones, around 71% being singletons. The CDR3 contains 15 residues. Per the germline V gene, CDR1 is SQVTM and CDR2 is ANQGSEA. Trimming cost V 6 bases and J 0 bases; bases outside gene matches: 7. The chain combines TRBV29-1 with TRBJ2-2; 7 bases are shared with TRBD1. Sample: CD4+ T cells sorted from blood, taken at week 4, from a patient treated with tofacitinib. This TCR derives from a human donor with alopecia areata. DNA for the CDR3: TGCAGCGTAGATGACAGGGCCGCGAACACCGGGGAGCTGTTTTTT. Residues: CSVDDRAANTGELFF.